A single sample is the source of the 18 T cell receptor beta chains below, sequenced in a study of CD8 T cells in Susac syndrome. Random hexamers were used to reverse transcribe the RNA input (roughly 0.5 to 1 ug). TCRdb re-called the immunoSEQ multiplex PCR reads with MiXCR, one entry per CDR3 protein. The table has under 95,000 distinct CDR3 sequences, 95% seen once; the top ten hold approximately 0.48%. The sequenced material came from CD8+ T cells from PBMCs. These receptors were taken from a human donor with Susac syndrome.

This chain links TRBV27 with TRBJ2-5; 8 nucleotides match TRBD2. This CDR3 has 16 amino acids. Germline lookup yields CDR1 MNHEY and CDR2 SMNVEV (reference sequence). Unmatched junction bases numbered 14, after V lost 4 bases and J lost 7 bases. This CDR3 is CASSSTSGRGGRTQYF. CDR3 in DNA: TGTGCCAGCAGTTCGACCAGCGGGAGAGGGGGGAGGACCCAGTACTTC.

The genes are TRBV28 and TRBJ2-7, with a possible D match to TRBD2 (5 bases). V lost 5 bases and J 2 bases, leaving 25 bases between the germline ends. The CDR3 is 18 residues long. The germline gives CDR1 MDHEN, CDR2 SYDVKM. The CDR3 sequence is CASSPLSGSVVIAYEQYF. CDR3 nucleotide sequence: TGTGCCAGCAGTCCGCTCTCTGGTAGCGTCGTAATAGCCTACGAGCAGTACTTC.

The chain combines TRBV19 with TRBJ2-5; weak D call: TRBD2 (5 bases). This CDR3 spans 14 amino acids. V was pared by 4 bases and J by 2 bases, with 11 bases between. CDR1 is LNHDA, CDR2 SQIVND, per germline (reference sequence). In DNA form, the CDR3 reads TGTGCCAGTAGTACGCAACTAGAACAAGAGACCCAGTACTTC. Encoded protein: CASSTQLEQETQYF.

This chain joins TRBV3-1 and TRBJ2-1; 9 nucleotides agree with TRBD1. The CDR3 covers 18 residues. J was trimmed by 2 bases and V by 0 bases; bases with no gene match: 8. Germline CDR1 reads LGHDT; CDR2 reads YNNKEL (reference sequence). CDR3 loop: CASSQEGEQGATYNEQFF. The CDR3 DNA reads TGTGCCAGCAGCCAAGAGGGTGAACAGGGGGCTACCTACAATGAGCAGTTCTTC.

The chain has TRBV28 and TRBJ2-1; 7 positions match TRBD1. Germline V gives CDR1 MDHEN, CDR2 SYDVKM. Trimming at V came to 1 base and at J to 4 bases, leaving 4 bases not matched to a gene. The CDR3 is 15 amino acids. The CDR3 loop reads CASSLFGTVYNEQFF. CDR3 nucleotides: TGTGCCAGCAGTTTATTCGGGACAGTTTACAATGAGCAGTTCTTC.

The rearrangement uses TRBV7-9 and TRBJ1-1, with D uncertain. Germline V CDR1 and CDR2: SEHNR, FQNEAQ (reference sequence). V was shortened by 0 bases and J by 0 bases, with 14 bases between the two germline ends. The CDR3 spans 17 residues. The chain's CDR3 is CASSLAEGRSMNTEAFF. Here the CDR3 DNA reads TGTGCCAGCAGCTTAGCGGAGGGCAGGAGCATGAACACTGAAGCTTTCTTT.

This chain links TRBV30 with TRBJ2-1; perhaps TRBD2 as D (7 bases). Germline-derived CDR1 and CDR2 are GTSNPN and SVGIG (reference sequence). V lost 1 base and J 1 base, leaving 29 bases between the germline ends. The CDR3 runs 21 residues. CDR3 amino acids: CAWSGGHPRGPSGESYNEQFF. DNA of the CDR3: TGTGCCTGGAGTGGGGGACATCCCCGAGGCCCTAGCGGAGAATCCTACAATGAGCAGTTCTTC.

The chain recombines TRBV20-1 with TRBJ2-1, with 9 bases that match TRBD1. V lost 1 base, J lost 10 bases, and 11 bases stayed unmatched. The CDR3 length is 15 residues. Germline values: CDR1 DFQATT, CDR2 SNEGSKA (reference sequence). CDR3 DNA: TGCAGTGCTAGAGTCGGACAGGGGAGAGCTTGGGAGCAGTTCTTC. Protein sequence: CSARVGQGRAWEQFF.

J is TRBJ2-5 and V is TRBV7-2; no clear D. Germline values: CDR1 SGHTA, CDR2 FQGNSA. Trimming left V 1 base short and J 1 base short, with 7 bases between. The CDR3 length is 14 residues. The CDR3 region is CASSLDGSQETQYF. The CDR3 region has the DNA TGTGCCAGCAGCTTAGACGGCAGCCAAGAGACCCAGTACTTC.

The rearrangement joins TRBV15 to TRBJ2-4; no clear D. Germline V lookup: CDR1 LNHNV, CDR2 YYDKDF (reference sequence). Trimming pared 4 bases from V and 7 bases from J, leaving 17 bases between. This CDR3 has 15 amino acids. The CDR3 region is CATSTRTRRINIQYF. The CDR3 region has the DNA TGTGCCACCAGCACGCGGACCAGGCGGATTAACATTCAGTACTTC.

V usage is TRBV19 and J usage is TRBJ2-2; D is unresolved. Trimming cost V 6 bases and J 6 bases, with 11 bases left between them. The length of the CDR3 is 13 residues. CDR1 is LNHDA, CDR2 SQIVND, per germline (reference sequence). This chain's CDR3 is CASREDGSGELFF. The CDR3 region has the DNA TGTGCCAGTAGAGAGGACGGGTCCGGGGAGCTGTTTTTT.

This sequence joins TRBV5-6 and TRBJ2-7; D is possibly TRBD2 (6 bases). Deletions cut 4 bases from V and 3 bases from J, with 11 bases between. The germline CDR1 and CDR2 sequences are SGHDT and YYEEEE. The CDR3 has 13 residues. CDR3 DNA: TGTGCCAGCAGCCCGCGCGGGGACTACGAGCAGTACTTC. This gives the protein CASSPRGDYEQYF.

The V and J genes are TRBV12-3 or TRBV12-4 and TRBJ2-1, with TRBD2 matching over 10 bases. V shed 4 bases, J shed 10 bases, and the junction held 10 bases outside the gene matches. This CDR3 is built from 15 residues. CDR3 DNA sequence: TGTGCCAGCAGTTCGTTAGCGGGAGGTCCCCAGGAGCAGTTCTTC. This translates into CASSSLAGGPQEQFF.

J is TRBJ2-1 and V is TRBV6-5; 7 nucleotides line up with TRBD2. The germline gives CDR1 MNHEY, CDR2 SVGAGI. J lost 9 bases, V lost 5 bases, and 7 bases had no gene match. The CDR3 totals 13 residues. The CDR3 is CASSIPGGTEQFF. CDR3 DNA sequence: TGTGCCAGCAGTATCCCGGGAGGAACTGAGCAGTTCTTC.

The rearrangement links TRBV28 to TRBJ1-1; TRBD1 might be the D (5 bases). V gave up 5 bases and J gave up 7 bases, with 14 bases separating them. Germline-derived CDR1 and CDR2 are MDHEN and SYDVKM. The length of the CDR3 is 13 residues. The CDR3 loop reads CASSIRGAIEAFF. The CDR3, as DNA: TGTGCCAGCAGTATAAGGGGCGCGATTGAAGCTTTCTTT.

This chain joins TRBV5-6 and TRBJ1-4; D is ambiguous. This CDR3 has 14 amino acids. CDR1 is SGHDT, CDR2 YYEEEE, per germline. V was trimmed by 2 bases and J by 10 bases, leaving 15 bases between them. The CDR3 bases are TGTGCCAGCAGCTTCGGTTCTTCAATCGGAAAACTGTTTTTT. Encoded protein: CASSFGSSIGKLFF.

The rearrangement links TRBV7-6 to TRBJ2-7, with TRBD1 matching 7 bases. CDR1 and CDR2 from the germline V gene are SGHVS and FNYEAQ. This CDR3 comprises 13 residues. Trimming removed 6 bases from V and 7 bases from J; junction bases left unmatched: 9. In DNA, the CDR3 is TGTGCCAGCAGTTCGACAGGGCCGGGGGAGCAGTACTTC. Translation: CASSSTGPGEQYF. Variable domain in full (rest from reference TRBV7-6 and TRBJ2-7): GAGVSQSPRYKVTKRGQDVALRCDPISGHVSLYWYRQALGQGPEFLTYFNYEAQQDKSGLPNDRFSAERPEGSISTLTIQRTEQRDSAMYRCASSSTGPGEQYFGPGTRLTVT.

CDR3 region: CATSSAGTSGQETQYF. DNA for the CDR3: TGTGCCACCAGCAGTGCCGGGACTAGCGGACAAGAGACCCAGTACTTC. J is TRBJ2-5 and V is TRBV15; 11 nucleotides line up with TRBD2. The ends lost 3 bases at V and 2 bases at J; junction bases unmatched: 5. CDR3 length equals 16 residues. CDR1 is LNHNV, CDR2 YYDKDF, per germline (reference sequence). The variable domain in full, completed from reference TRBV15 and TRBJ2-5, reads DAMVIQNPRYQVTQFGKPVTLSCSQTLNHNVMYWYQQKSSQAPKLLFHYYDKDFNNEADTPDNFQSRRPNTSFCFLDIRSPGLGDTAMYLCATSSAGTSGQETQYFGPGTRLLVL.